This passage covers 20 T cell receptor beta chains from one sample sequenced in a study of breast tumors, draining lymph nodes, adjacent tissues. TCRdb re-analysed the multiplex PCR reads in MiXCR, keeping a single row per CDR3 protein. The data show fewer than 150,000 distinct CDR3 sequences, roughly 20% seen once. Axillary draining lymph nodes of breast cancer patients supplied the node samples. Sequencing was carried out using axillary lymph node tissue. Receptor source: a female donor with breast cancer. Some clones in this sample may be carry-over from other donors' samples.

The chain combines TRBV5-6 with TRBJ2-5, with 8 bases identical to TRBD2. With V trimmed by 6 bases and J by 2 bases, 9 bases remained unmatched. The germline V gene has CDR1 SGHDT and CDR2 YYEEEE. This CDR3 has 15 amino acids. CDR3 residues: CASTSGGAGQETQYF. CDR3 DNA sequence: TGTGCCAGCACCTCGGGGGGGGCGGGACAAGAGACCCAGTACTTC.

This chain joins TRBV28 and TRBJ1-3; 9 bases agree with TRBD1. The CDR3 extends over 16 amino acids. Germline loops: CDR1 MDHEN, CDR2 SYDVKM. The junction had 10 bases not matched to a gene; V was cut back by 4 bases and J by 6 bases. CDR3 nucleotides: TGTGCCAGCAGTTACACAGGGGGCGTTTTATCAAACACCATATATTTT. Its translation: CASSYTGGVLSNTIYF.

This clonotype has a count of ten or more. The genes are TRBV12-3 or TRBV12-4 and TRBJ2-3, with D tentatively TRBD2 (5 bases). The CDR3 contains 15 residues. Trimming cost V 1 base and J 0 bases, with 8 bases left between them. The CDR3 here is CASSLVATSTDTQYF. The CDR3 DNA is TGTGCCAGCAGTTTAGTAGCGACTAGCACAGATACGCAGTATTTT.

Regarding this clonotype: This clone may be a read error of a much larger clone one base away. CDR3 residues: CATSGSGRALTGELVF. CDR3 nucleotide sequence: TGTGCCACCAGTGGTAGCGGGAGGGCCCTTACCGGGGAGCTGGTTTTT. The gene calls are TRBV24-1 and TRBJ2-2; TRBD2 agrees at 11 bases. CDR1 and CDR2 from the germline V gene are KGHDR and SFDVKD. The CDR3 loop spans 16 amino acids.

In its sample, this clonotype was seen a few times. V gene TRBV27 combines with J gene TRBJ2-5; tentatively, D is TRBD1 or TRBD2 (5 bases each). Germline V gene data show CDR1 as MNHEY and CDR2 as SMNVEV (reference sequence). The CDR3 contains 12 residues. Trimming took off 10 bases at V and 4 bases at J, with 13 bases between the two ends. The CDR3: CATGWGRETQYF. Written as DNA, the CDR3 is TGTGCCACCGGTTGGGGGAGAGAGACCCAGTACTTC.

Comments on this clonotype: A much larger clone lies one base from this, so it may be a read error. CDR3 sequence reads: CASSLRSRVGGSTEQFF. The DNA of the CDR3 is TGTGCCAGCAGCTTAAGATCAAGGGTCGGGGGGTCGACGGAGCAGTTCTTC. The rearrangement uses TRBV11-2 and TRBJ2-1, with TRBD2 matching 7 bases. The CDR3 covers 17 residues. CDR1 and CDR2 from the germline V gene are SGHAT and FQNNGV. J lost 10 bases, V lost 2 bases, and 17 bases had no gene match.

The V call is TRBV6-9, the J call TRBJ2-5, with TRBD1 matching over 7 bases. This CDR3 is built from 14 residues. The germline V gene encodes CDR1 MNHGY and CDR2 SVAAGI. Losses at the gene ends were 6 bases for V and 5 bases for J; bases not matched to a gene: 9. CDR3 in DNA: TGTGCCAGCAGGCAGCAGGGGGTGGGGGAGACCCAGTACTTC. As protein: CASRQQGVGETQYF.

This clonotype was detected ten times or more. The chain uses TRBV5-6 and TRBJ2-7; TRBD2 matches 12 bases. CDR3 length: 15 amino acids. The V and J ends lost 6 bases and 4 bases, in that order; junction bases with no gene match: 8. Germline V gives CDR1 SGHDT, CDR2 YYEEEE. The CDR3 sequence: CASTLGLAGPYEQYF. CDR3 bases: TGTGCCAGCACCTTAGGACTAGCGGGACCTTACGAGCAGTACTTC.

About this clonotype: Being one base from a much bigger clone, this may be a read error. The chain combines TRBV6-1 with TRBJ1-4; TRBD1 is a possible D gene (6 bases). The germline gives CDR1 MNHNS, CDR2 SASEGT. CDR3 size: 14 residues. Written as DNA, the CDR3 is TGTGCCAGCTGTGGGGGCGCAACTAATGAAAAACTGCTTTTT. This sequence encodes CASCGGATNEKLLF.

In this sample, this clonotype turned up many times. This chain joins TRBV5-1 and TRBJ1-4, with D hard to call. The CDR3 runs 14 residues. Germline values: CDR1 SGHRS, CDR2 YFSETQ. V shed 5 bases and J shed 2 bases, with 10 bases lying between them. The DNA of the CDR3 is TGCGCCAGCAGTAGTGGTCAGACTAATGAAAAACTGTTTTTT. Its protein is CASSSGQTNEKLFF.

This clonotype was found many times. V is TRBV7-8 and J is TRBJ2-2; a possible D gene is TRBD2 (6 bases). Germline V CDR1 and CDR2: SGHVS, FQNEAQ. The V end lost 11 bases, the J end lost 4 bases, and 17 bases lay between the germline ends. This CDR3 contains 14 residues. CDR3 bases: TGTGCCGGCGGGGAAGGCGGGGTCACCGGGGAGCTGTTTTTT. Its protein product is CAGGEGGVTGELFF.

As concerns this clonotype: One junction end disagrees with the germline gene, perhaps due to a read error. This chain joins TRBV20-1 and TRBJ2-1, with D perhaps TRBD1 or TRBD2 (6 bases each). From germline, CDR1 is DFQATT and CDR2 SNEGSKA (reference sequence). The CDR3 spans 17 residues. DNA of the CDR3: TGCAGTGCTAGCGACATAACCCGGGACTGGGGGGACAATGGGCAGTTCTTC. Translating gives CSASDITRDWGDNGQFF.

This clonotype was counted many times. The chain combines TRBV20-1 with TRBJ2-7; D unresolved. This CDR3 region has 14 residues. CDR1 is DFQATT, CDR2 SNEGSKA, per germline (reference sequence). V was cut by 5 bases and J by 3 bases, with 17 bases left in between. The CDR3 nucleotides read TGCAGTGCTTCGTTTGTCGTCACCAACTACGAGCAGTACTTC. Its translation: CSASFVVTNYEQYF.

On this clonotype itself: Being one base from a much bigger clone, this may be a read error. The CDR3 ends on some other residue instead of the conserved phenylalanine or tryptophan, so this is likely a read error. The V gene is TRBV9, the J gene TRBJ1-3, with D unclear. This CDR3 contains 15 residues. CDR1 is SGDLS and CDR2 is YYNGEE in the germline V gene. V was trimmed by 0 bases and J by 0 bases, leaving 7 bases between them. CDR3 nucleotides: TGTGCCAGCAGCGTAGCATACAGCTCTGGAAACACCATATATCTT. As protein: CASSVAYSSGNTIYL.

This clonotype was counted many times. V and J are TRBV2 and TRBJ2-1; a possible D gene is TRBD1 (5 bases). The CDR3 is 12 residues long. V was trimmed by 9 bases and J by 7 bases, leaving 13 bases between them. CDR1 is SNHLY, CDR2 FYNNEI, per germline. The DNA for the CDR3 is TGTGCCAGTCAACAGGCCCCAAATGAGCAGTTCTTC. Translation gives CASQQAPNEQFF.

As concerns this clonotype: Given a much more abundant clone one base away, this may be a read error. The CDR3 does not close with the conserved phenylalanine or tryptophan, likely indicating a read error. The CDR3 reads CASMDFRGPDEKLFL. CDR3 bases: TGTGCCAGTATGGATTTTAGGGGGCCGGATGAAAAACTGTTTCTT. The chain uses TRBV19 and TRBJ1-4, with 7 nucleotides matching TRBD1. Germline trimming cut 7 bases from V and 6 bases from J; bases unmatched to any gene: 11. There are 15 residues in the CDR3. Germline lookup yields CDR1 LNHDA and CDR2 SQIVND (reference sequence).

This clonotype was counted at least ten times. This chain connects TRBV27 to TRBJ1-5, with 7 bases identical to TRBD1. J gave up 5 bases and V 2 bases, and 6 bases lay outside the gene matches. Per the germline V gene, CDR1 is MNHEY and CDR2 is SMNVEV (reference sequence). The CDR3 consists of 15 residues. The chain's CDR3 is CASSLEGALHQPQHF. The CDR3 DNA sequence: TGTGCCAGCAGTTTAGAGGGGGCATTGCATCAGCCCCAGCATTTT.

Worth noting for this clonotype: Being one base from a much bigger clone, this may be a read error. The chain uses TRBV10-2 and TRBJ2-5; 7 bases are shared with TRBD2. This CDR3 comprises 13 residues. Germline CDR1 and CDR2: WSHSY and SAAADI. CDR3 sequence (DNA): TGCGCCAGCAGGCGGGGGACGGAAGAGACCCAGTGCTTC. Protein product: CASRRGTEETQCF.

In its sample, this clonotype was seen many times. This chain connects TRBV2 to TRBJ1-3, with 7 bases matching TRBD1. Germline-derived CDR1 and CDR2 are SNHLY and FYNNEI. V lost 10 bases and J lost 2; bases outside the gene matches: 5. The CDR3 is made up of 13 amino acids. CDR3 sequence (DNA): TGTGCCAACGGTACAGGGGCTGGAAACACCATATATTTT. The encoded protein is CANGTGAGNTIYF.

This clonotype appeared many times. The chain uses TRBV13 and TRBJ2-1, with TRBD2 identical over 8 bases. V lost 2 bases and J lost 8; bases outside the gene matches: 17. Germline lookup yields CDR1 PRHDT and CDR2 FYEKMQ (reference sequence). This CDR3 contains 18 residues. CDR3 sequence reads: CASSLWGTGTRQGDEQFF. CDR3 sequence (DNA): TGTGCCAGCAGCTTATGGGGTACCGGGACTAGACAAGGGGATGAGCAGTTCTTC.